The 8 T cell receptor beta chains below all came from one sample that was sequenced in a study of shared clonotypes between healthy human individuals. Assay: immunoSEQ multiplex PCR; the TCRdb copy retains only in-frame clones and omits some. Among 400,000 to 600,000 clones listed, 75% to 85% were seen once. The sequencing input was PBMCs. Source of these receptors: a middle-aged woman in good health. Some clones in this sample may be carry-over from other donors' samples.

This clone was observed a single time. The genes are TRBV7-3 and TRBJ2-1, with 9 bases aligning to TRBD2. This CDR3 is 17 amino acids long. Losses at the gene ends were 0 bases for V and 2 bases for J; bases not matched to a gene: 5. Germline V lookup: CDR1 SGHTA, CDR2 FQGTGA. The CDR3: CASSLTGGRAPYNEQFF. Written as DNA, the CDR3 is TGTGCCAGCAGCTTAACGGGCGGGAGGGCCCCCTACAATGAGCAGTTCTTC.

This clone was counted only a few times. The chain carries TRBV7-9 and TRBJ2-2; D is undetermined. The CDR3 length is 11 residues. With 4 bases removed from V and 6 bases from J, the gap between germline ends came to 3 bases. The V gene's germline CDR1 is SEHNR and CDR2 FQNEAQ (reference sequence). The CDR3 loop is CASSSPGELFF. The CDR3 DNA reads TGTGCCAGCAGCTCCCCCGGGGAGCTGTTTTTT. Full variable domain (remainder filled in from reference TRBV7-9 and TRBJ2-2): DTGVSQNPRHKITKRGQNVTFRCDPISEHNRLYWYRQTLGQGPEFLTYFQNEAQLEKSRLLSDRFSAERPKGSFSTLEIQRTEQGDSAMYLCASSSPGELFFGEGSRLTVL.

The J gene is TRBJ1-2, the V gene TRBV28, with D unresolved. The length of the CDR3 is 12 residues. Germline V gives CDR1 MDHEN, CDR2 SYDVKM. CDR3 protein: CVVWARDYGYTF. The CDR3, as DNA: TGTGTGGTTTGGGCAAGGGACTATGGCTACACCTTC.

J is TRBJ2-3 and V is TRBV7-3; 12 nucleotides align to TRBD2. This CDR3 spans 16 amino acids. J gave up 4 bases and V 4 bases, and 6 bases lay outside the gene matches. In germline, CDR1 is SGHTA, CDR2 FQGTGA. CDR3 region: CASSSGLAGRADTQYF. CDR3 DNA: TGTGCCAGCAGCTCCGGACTAGCGGGAAGAGCAGATACGCAGTATTTT.

For this clone: This may stem from a read error, because a much larger clone lies one nucleotide away. The sample carries other DNA sequences with the same CDR3. This chain links TRBV6-4 with TRBJ2-6; possibly TRBD1 for D (5 bases). V shed 3 bases and J shed 2 bases, with 5 bases lying between them. Germline-derived CDR1 and CDR2 are MRHNA and SNTAGT. This CDR3 spans 14 amino acids. CDR3 DNA: TGTGCCAGCAGTGAAGGGGCTGGGGCCAACGTCCTGACTTTC. It codes for CASSEGAGANVLTF.

The chain couples TRBV6-5 to TRBJ1-4; D possibly corresponds to TRBD1 (6 bases). V shed 2 bases and J shed 2 bases, with 6 bases lying between them. CDR3 length: 14 amino acids. CDR1 and CDR2 (germline): MNHEY, SVGAGI. In nucleotides, the CDR3 is TGTGCCAGCAGTTACGACAGGACTAATGAAAAACTGTTTTTT. Protein sequence: CASSYDRTNEKLFF.

The V gene is TRBV6-1, the J gene TRBJ1-2, with D possibly matching TRBD1 (5 bases). V was pared by 2 bases and J by 4 bases, with 14 bases between. Germline V CDR1 and CDR2: MNHNS, SASEGT. This CDR3 is 15 amino acids long. The CDR3 spells CASSERRGQPYGYTF. The CDR3 bases are TGTGCCAGCAGTGAACGTCGAGGACAACCCTATGGCTACACCTTC.

The chain has TRBV5-4 and TRBJ2-7; 12 bases line up with TRBD2. The CDR3 is 16 residues long. With 2 bases clipped from V and 1 base from J, the junction kept 4 bases outside the gene matches. The germline CDR1 and CDR2 sequences are SGHNT and YYREEE (reference sequence). The CDR3 loop reads CASSFQLAGGSYEQYF. DNA of the CDR3: TGTGCCAGCAGCTTTCAACTAGCGGGAGGTTCCTACGAGCAGTACTTC.